The entry that follows covers one T cell receptor (beta chain) sequence. Its target is unknown. TCRdb called the 5' RACE reads again in MiXCR, with one record for every CDR3 protein. The sample consists of fewer than 600,000 distinct CDR3 sequences, roughly 20% of them appearing once. Germline CDR1 and CDR2: SGDLS and YYNGEE. V lost 2 bases and J lost 4; bases outside the gene matches: 6. The CDR3 sequence is 16 residues long. The record originates from a study of T-cell memory formation after mild COVID-19. Study information: Each donor largely had its own TCR clusters. Overall study findings and caveats: Within pre-infection memory, some responding clones were found, suggesting cross-reactive memory joined. Mainly in CM and EM were contracting CD4+ clones; CD8+ were in EMRA. A second wave expanding day 15 to 37 was CD4+-biased; contracting clones were balanced.

This sequence was found in an adult woman who had mild COVID-19 (a few samples of this study predate the infection). Cell type and time point are not known. The sequencing input was PBMCs or a T cell subset sorted from them (not recorded which). The chain links TRBV9 to TRBJ2-1, with 10 bases that match TRBD2. The CDR3 loop is CASSVTAGGPYNEQFF. In DNA form, the CDR3 reads TGTGCCAGCAGCGTCACAGCGGGAGGGCCTTACAATGAGCAGTTCTTC.